This record looks at one TCR beta chain sequence and its context. Its antigen is not identified. The data are from a study of blood T cells in healthy people across ages. General observations from the study: Naive T cell percentage and TCR beta diversity correlated strongly. CMV status of donors was unknown, possibly confounding expanded clonotype changes. There were more naive CD4+ cells and higher diversity in long-lived donors than in aged donors.

A J-beta primer mix and a sample-barcoded 5' primer were used in a second PCR of about 7 to 11 cycles. TCRdb fed the 5' RACE reads into MiXCR, producing one record per CDR3 protein. The table shows some 890,000 distinct CDR3 sequences, with under 35% occurring only once. The CDR3 totals 15 residues. CDR1 is MNHNY, CDR2 SVGAGI, per germline (reference sequence). The V segment lost 2 bases and the J segment 2 bases; nucleotides outside the gene matches: 5. These data also formed part of another study, on T cells of mothers and their children.

The sequenced material came from blood. The chain recombines TRBV6-6 with TRBJ2-7; 8 nucleotides match TRBD1. This TCR was recovered from a woman aged 40 to 55 in good health. This CDR3 reads CASSYDGRGPYEQYF. Written as DNA, the CDR3 is TGTGCCAGCAGTTACGACGGCAGGGGGCCCTACGAGCAGTACTTC.